This TCR beta chain was sequenced during a study of T-cell memory formation after mild COVID-19. General study points: In pre-infection memory, a portion of responding clones appeared, which suggested that cross-reactive memory joined.

This clonotype was seen more than once but under ten times. The antigen is unknown. TCRdb fed the 5' RACE reads into MiXCR, producing one record per CDR3 protein. The sample holds under 350,000 distinct CDR3 sequences; around 15% are singletons and the top ten take 22%. This CDR3 has 13 residues. The germline V gene has CDR1 MNHEY and CDR2 SMNVEV (reference sequence). V lost 3 bases to trimming and J lost 5 bases, with 11 bases between them. The rearrangement links TRBV27 to TRBJ2-7; a weak D match, TRBD2 (5 bases). This sequence originates from a man aged 18 to 30 who had mild COVID-19 (a few samples of this study predate the infection). Cell type and time point are not known. The specimen sequenced was PBMCs or a T cell subset sorted from them (not recorded which). The CDR3 is CASSLRVRHEQYF. CDR3 bases: TGTGCCAGCAGTTTGAGGGTTCGCCACGAGCAGTACTTC.